This T cell receptor (beta chain) was identified during a study of neurological immune-mediated disorders. Study-level results: The greatest TCR clonal expansion appeared in HTLV-1-associated myelopathy and the smallest, falling below healthy controls, in multiple sclerosis.

PBMCs numbering 2 million and stored at -80 C yielded the unsorted libraries. With 10-nucleotide random UMIs, 5'RACE was used to make the cDNA. Using its own MiXCR run on the 5' RACE reads, TCRdb lists one record per CDR3 protein. The sample has about 76,000 distinct CDR3 sequences, roughly a sixth seen once. A note on this clonotype: As yet, its antigen is unknown.

The sequence derives from a woman aged 40 to 55 in good health. The sample comprised PBMCs.

The CDR3, as DNA: TGCGCCAGCAGCCAAGATCCTCCAGGGTCTCGGTACACTGAAGCTTTCTTT. Protein: CASSQDPPGSRYTEAFF. This chain links TRBV4-3 with TRBJ1-1, with D perhaps matching TRBD1 (5 bases). Germline assignment: CDR1 LGHNA and CDR2 YSLEER. V lost 0 bases, J lost 3 bases, and 17 bases lay in between. This CDR3 spans 17 amino acids.